Listed here are 12 T cell receptor beta chains from one sample, sequenced in a study of T cells in localized non-small cell lung cancer. The table came from immunoSEQ multiplex PCR; TCRdb's copy has only in-frame clones and leaves some out. The sample shows 72,000 or so clones, 84% of them seen only once. Sequencing was performed on peripheral blood, taken before any cancer treatment. The receptors derive from a female donor of 60 years or more with stage I lung adenocarcinoma.

This rearrangement joins TRBV7-2 to TRBJ1-4, with no clear D. Deletions cut 1 base from V and 10 bases from J, with 7 bases between. CDR1 is SGHTA and CDR2 is FQGNSA in the germline V gene. The CDR3 extends over 12 amino acids. CDR3 DNA: TGTGCCAGCAGCTTAGTTGGCAGAAAACTGTTTTTT. Translation: CASSLVGRKLFF.

V usage is TRBV5-5 and J usage is TRBJ1-3; TRBD1 agrees at 10 bases. V shed 4 bases and J 3 bases; nucleotides not matched to a gene: 4. Germline-derived CDR1 and CDR2 are SGHKS and YYEKEE (reference sequence). This CDR3 spans 15 amino acids. The chain's CDR3 is CASSRDRGNGNTIYF. CDR3 coding DNA: TGTGCCAGCAGCCGGGACAGGGGTAATGGAAACACCATATATTTT.

The rearrangement uses TRBV5-1 and TRBJ2-4, with D possibly being TRBD1 or TRBD2 (6 bases each). CDR1 is SGHRS and CDR2 is YFSETQ in the germline V gene. This CDR3 is 13 amino acids long. V gave up 7 bases and J gave up 14 bases, with 22 bases separating them. The CDR3 reads CASSGGDKGFKYF. The CDR3 coding sequence is TGCGCCAGCTCCGGCGGGGACAAAGGGTTCAAGTACTTC.

The chain is built from TRBV7-9 and TRBJ1-1; 8 nucleotides line up with TRBD1. The germline CDR1 and CDR2 sequences are SEHNR and FQNEAQ (reference sequence). Trimming took 4 bases from V and 6 from J; bases not matched to a gene: 1. The CDR3 extends over 12 amino acids. CDR3: CASSWTGSEAFF. The CDR3 coding sequence is TGTGCCAGCAGCTGGACAGGGTCTGAAGCTTTCTTT.

V gene TRBV6-1 combines with J gene TRBJ1-3; a possible D gene is TRBD1 (5 bases). V gave up 1 base and J gave up 4 bases, with 8 bases separating them. Looked up from germline, CDR1 is MNHNS and CDR2 is SASEGT. CDR3 length: 14 residues. The CDR3 reads CASSEGSGGNTIYF. The CDR3 DNA reads TGTGCCAGCAGTGAAGGTTCAGGGGGAAACACCATATATTTT.

The chain couples TRBV20-1 to TRBJ2-7; 8 bases match TRBD2. Germline V gives CDR1 DFQATT, CDR2 SNEGSKA (reference sequence). The length of the CDR3 is 11 residues. V lost 6 bases and J lost 4; bases outside the gene matches: 2. Here the CDR3 DNA reads TGCAGTGCAAGCGGGGGTTACGAGCAGTACTTC. Translating it yields CSASGGYEQYF.

The V call is TRBV5-5, the J call TRBJ1-2; TRBD1 is a possible D gene (5 bases). V was shortened by 0 bases and J by 2 bases, with 5 bases between the two germline ends. The CDR3 loop spans 13 amino acids. The germline gives CDR1 SGHKS, CDR2 YYEKEE (reference sequence). The CDR3 reads CASSLEGNYGYTF. The CDR3 region has the DNA TGTGCCAGCAGCTTGGAGGGGAACTATGGCTACACCTTC.

This chain joins TRBV2 and TRBJ2-5; 14 positions match TRBD2. J was trimmed by 4 bases and V by 2 bases; bases with no gene match: 6. This CDR3 is 17 amino acids long. Germline V gene sequence: CDR1 SNHLY, CDR2 FYNNEI. The CDR3 DNA follows: TGTGCCAGCAGTGAAAGACTAGCGGGAGGGTCGGGAGAGACCCAGTACTTC. Protein sequence: CASSERLAGGSGETQYF.

The sample holds a few counts of this clone. This chain joins TRBV19 and TRBJ2-3; 10 bases are a match to TRBD1. In germline, CDR1 is LNHDA, CDR2 SQIVND (reference sequence). The CDR3 runs 15 residues. V lost 5 bases, J lost 5 bases, and 7 bases stayed unmatched. The CDR3 nucleotides are TGTGCCAGTAGTCCCCGACAGGGGGCGGGAGATACGCAGTATTTT. It specifies CASSPRQGAGDTQYF.

The chain combines TRBV5-6 with TRBJ2-7, with 10 positions matching TRBD2. From germline, CDR1 is SGHDT and CDR2 YYEEEE. CDR3 length equals 15 residues. V lost 2 bases and J lost 5; bases outside the gene matches: 7. The CDR3 sequence: CASSLLSGGVHEQYF. CDR3 DNA sequence: TGTGCCAGCAGCTTACTCAGCGGGGGGGTCCACGAGCAGTACTTC.

V gene TRBV19 combines with J gene TRBJ2-6; D unresolved. Germline V gene sequence: CDR1 LNHDA, CDR2 SQIVND (reference sequence). Trimming shortened V by 1 base and J by 4 bases, and 11 bases separated the two germline ends. This CDR3 has 16 amino acids. The CDR3 DNA follows: TGTGCCAGTAGTATAGGAGAGGTCCCGGGGGCCAACGTCCTGACTTTC. Amino acid sequence: CASSIGEVPGANVLTF.

This clone was seen only once. The V and J genes are TRBV7-2 and TRBJ1-3; D not certain. The CDR3 has 14 amino acids. Trimming removed 1 base at V and 2 bases at J, with 6 bases between. The germline CDR1 and CDR2 sequences are SGHTA and FQGNSA. The CDR3 DNA is TGTGCCAGCAGCTTAGTCACGGCTGGAAACACCATATATTTT. Translating gives CASSLVTAGNTIYF.